This T cell receptor (beta chain) came from a study of tumor-infiltrating lymphocytes in localized non-small cell lung cancer. TCRdb's table, derived via immunoSEQ multiplex PCR, lists solely in-frame clones and lacks some. Of approximately 6,400 clones detected, 76% appear once; the ten largest clones hold 6%. Trimming stripped 4 bases from V and 9 bases from J, with 11 bases between. CDR1 and CDR2 (germline): SGHRS, YFSETQ. CDR3 length: 12 residues. This sequence was found in a human donor with non-small cell lung cancer. The sample taken for sequencing was lung tumor tissue. The rearrangement links TRBV5-1 to TRBJ2-1; no reliable D call. Here the CDR3 reads CASSVDLFEQFF. In DNA form, the CDR3 reads TGCGCCAGCAGCGTAGACTTGTTTGAGCAGTTCTTC.